This TCR beta chain was recorded in a study of T cells after yellow fever vaccination. Germline values: CDR1 MNHEY, CDR2 SVGEGT. After removal of 0 bases from V and 2 bases from J, the junction contained 4 bases not matched to a gene. The CDR3 is made up of 17 amino acids. TCRdb analysed the 5' RACE reads with MiXCR anew, one entry per CDR3 protein. This table has more than 300,000 distinct CDR3 sequences, roughly 7% appearing once. This clonotype showed up just a few times. The sequence derives from a man aged 18 to 29 who received the YFV17D yellow fever vaccine. Sequenced material: PBMCs, taken roughly 47 days after the first yellow fever vaccination. The chain combines TRBV6-2 or TRBV6-3 with TRBJ2-5; TRBD2 aligns across 12 bases. In DNA form, the CDR3 reads TGTGCCAGCAGTTACTCAGAGACTAGCGGGGGTCAAGAGACCCAGTACTTC. Its protein is CASSYSETSGGQETQYF.